The 2 T cell receptor beta chains in this list originate from one sample, sequenced in a study of T cells in localized non-small cell lung cancer. Produced via immunoSEQ multiplex PCR; TCRdb's table is partial and in-frame only. The sample yields roughly 2,000 clones, roughly 20% seen once. This specimen consisted of lung tumor tissue, obtained before any cancer treatment. All receptors derive from a male donor older than 55 with stage II lung adenocarcinoma.

The chain carries TRBV10-2 and TRBJ2-2, with a possible D match to TRBD2 (6 bases). CDR3 length equals 15 residues. Germline values: CDR1 WSHSY, CDR2 SAAADI. Trimming took off 8 bases at V and 6 bases at J, with 19 bases between the two ends. CDR3 sequence (DNA): TGCGCCAGCCACGACGGGGGACCCGGAGCCGGGGAGCTGTTTTTT. Protein product: CASHDGGPGAGELFF.

This clone was observed a few times. Here the CDR3 DNA reads TGTGCCACCACTCATTCCGACCGGACTAGCGGGGGGGGACAGCAGTTCTTC. Amino acids: CATTHSDRTSGGGQQFF. The genes are TRBV15 and TRBJ2-1; 15 bases match TRBD2. Germline CDR1 LNHNV, CDR2 YYDKDF (reference sequence). CDR3 length: 17 residues. The V segment lost 7 bases and the J segment 11 bases; nucleotides outside the gene matches: 15. The complete variable domain, with remaining parts taken from reference TRBV15 and TRBJ2-1, reads DAMVIQNPRYQVTQFGKPVTLSCSQTLNHNVMYWYQQKSSQAPKLLFHYYDKDFNNEADTPDNFQSRRPNTSFCFLDIRSPGLGDTAMYLCATTHSDRTSGGGQQFFGPGTRLTVL.